This entry is about one TCR beta chain. This clone was seen just once. The antigen it binds to is not known. Base qualities are missing; no much larger clone stands one base away. The data were obtained in a study of shared clonotypes between healthy human individuals (TCRdb year 2020). With respect to the entire study: A few men and two women, aged 18 to 49 years, made up the cohort. Each donor's leukapheresis produced roughly between roughly 0.94 and 9.5 billion PBMCs. Blood TCR repertoires of five healthy adults were deeply sequenced to estimate repertoire size and the extent of clonotype sharing between individuals. To increase sequencing depth and limit assay-specific biases, different laboratories used diverse techniques to prepare libraries and sequence TCR repertoires. For each donor, three plates each were used for CD4 naive and CD4 memory, two plates were used for CD8 naive, and one plate was used for CD8 memory. Study-wide findings and limitations: Compared with non-shared clonotypes, the clonotypes found in all four sorted-subset donors had higher generation probabilities. Only blood was sampled, and tissue TCR repertoires likely differ from those in blood. Naive subsets generally had larger estimated clonotype richness than memory subsets did. Incomplete sequencing was indicated by rarefaction of sorted-subset datasets, despite the large sequencing depth. Sharing across four donors was observed for around 5% of naive CD4, 3.5% of naive CD8, 2.3% of memory CD4, and around 0.42% of memory CD8 clonotypes. Based on pairwise subsampling, the degree of clonotype sharing among donors was expected to be affected by sequencing depth. The small number of donors limited the genetic and exposure-history diversity represented.

The donors were healthy, HIV-negative adults who had no recently reported acute infections or vaccinations. Only Caucasian adults living in Nashville, Tennessee, USA were represented among the donors. Magnetic negative selection was used to enrich CD4+ T cells, after which naive cells were positively selected on CD45RA and the negative fraction became the memory subset. After blood collection by leukapheresis, PBMCs were isolated using Ficoll-Histopaque density gradient centrifugation and then cryopreserved in the vapor phase of liquid nitrogen. Purity and quantity of every magnetically sorted T cell population were checked by analytical flow cytometry. From each sorted fraction, genomic DNA was isolated and quantified by UV absorbance on a Nanodrop 2000c. Using the deep immunoSEQ assay, TCR CDR3 regions were amplified from genomic DNA by multiplex PCR. For each cell subset, the extracted genomic DNA was distributed evenly across all wells of several immunoSEQ 96-well plates, and each plate served as one replicate. For sorted subsets, each replicate PCR was loaded with roughly 0.2 ug genomic DNA, equivalent to about 30,000 T cell genomes. Purified libraries were quantified with a Qubit 3.0 fluorometer, sized on a Bioanalyzer 2100, and re-quantified with the KAPA Library Quantification kit. Every immunoSEQ 96-well plate was sequenced on a separate single-read 150-cycle Illumina NextSeq 550 flow cell. Per the authors' processing: Because only junctional sequences without quality scores were contained in the immunoSEQ output, filtering matching that applied to full-length reads could not be performed. To assign V/J genes and CDR3, sequences were annotated against IMGT germline references using PyIR, a Python wrapper for IgBLAST v1.9. Reads with weak V/J assignments (E-value above 1e-6), missing CDR3, stop codons, out-of-frame junctions, or ambiguous translated residues were removed. V3J clonotypes were defined as sequences sharing an identical inferred V gene, J gene, and CDR3 amino acid sequence. To compute the percentage overlap between repertoires, the number of shared unique clonotypes was divided by the size of the smaller repertoire. Three approaches were used to assess repertoire richness: RTK rarefaction, the Chao1 estimator, and Recon v2.1 estimates of unobserved clonotypes. For all TCRbeta clonotypes obtained by the gDNA method from several donors, generation probabilities were computed with OLGA. TCRdb holds this immuneACCESS table with in-frame rearrangements only. Some clones are missing; in checked studies, unresolved V genes explain under half, and the rest has no known cause. V, J and clone size are taken as reported in that table, and D and trimming were inferred from the DNA itself. The sample table holds approximately 2.1 million clones, of which just over 90% were seen once. The leading ten clones occupy 0.39% of the sample.

At the junction V is shortened by 0 bases and J by 5 bases; bases outside the gene matches: 8. Based on the germline V gene (reference sequence), the CDR1 and CDR2 sequences are LNHNV and YYDKDF. The CDR3 covers 17 residues, taking in both the cysteine and the phenylalanine. Left in the record is the CDR3 DNA by itself, 51 bases read in frame from the first base. This sequence was found in a man younger than 30 in good health. Some clones in this sample may be carry-over from other donors' samples. The sample was naive CD4+ T cells from PBMCs. The sample's cell subset or site label, in plain terms: CD45RA+ positively selected. The sequence joins TRBV15 to TRBJ2-1, with 9 bases aligning to TRBD2. At the DNA level, the sequence is TGTGCCACCAGCAGAGATTCCGGAGCGGGAGGCGACAATGAGCAGTTCTTC. It specifies CATSRDSGAGGDNEQFF.